This T cell receptor (beta chain) derives from a study of CD8 T cells in Susac syndrome. The RNA, 0.5 to 1 ug, was put through reverse transcription using random hexamers. MiXCR, run by TCRdb on the immunoSEQ multiplex PCR reads, gives a single entry per CDR3 protein. Here the sample spans around 230,000 distinct CDR3 sequences, 90% to 97% being singletons. Germline CDR1 is LNHNV and CDR2 is YYDKDF (reference sequence). The V gene lost 0 bases and the J gene lost 7 bases, with 13 bases spanning the gap. This CDR3 has 14 residues. The source of this sequence is a human donor with Susac syndrome. Material for sequencing was CD4+ T cells from PBMCs. The rearrangement links TRBV15 to TRBJ2-7; the D call may be TRBD1 or TRBD2 (5 bases each). CDR3 loop: CATSRDGGLGEQYF. DNA of the CDR3: TGTGCCACCAGCAGAGATGGGGGATTAGGGGAGCAGTACTTC.